This T cell receptor beta chain comes out of a study of technical replicates of blood from a handful of donors. The data were produced by immunoSEQ multiplex PCR, yet TCRdb's version contains in-frame clones alone and is incomplete. The table lists 75,000 to 90,000 clones, 85% to 95% of them singletons. The CDR3 loop spans 13 amino acids. Germline-derived CDR1 and CDR2 are SGHDN and FVKESK. Between the trimmed V and J ends, which lost 3 bases and 4 bases, there was a span of 10 bases. This chain connects TRBV14 to TRBJ2-7; D is unresolved. Sequenced sample: T cells isolated from PBMCs. The clonotype was recovered from a human donor in good health. CDR3 residues: CASSHLTVYEQYF. Here the CDR3 DNA reads TGTGCCAGCAGCCACCTTACAGTGTACGAGCAGTACTTC.